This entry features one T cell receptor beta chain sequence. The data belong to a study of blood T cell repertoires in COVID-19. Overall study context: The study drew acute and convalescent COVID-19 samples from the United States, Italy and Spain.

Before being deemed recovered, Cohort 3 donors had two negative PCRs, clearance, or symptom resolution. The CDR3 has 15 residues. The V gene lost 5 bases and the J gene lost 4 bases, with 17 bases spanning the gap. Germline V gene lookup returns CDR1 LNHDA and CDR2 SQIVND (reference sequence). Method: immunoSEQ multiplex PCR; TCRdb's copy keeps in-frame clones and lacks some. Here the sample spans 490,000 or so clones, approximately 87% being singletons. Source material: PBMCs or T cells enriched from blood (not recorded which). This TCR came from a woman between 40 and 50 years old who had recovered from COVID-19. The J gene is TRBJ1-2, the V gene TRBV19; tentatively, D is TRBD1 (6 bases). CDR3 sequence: CASSSNRALVYGYTF. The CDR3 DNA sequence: TGTGCCAGTAGTTCAAACAGGGCTCTCGTCTATGGCTACACCTTC.